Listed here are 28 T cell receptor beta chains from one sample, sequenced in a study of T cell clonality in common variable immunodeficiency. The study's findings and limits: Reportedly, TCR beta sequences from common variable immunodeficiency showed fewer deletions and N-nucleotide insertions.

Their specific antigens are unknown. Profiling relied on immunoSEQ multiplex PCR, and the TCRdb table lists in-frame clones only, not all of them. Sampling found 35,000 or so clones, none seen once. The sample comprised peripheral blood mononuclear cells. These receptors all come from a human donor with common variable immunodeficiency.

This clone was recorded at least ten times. The CDR3 spells CATSRGRQEGYQPQHF. Partial CDR3 DNA: TGTGCCACCAGCAGAGGTCGGCAGGAGGGGTATCAGCCC. The chain has TRBV15 and TRBJ1-5; TRBD1 might be the D (5 bases). The read halts 3 residues ahead of the CDR3 end, with the missing end drawn from the germline J gene. The V gene lost 1 base and the J gene lost 5 bases, with 15 bases spanning the gap. CDR3 length equals 16 residues. Germline CDR1 and CDR2: LNHNV and YYDKDF (reference sequence). The variable domain in full, with the rest retrieved from reference TRBV15 and TRBJ1-5, is DAMVIQNPRYQVTQFGKPVTLSCSQTLNHNVMYWYQQKSSQAPKLLFHYYDKDFNNEADTPDNFQSRRPNTSFCFLDIRSPGLGDTAMYLCATSRGRQEGYQPQHFGDGTRLSIL.

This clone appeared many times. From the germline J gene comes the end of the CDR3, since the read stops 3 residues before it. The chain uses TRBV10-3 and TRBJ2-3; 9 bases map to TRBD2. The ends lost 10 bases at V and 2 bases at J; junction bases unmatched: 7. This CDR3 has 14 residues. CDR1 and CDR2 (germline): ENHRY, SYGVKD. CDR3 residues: CATNSGGPTDTQYF. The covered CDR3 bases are TGTGCCACCAATAGCGGGGGCCCCACAGATACG.

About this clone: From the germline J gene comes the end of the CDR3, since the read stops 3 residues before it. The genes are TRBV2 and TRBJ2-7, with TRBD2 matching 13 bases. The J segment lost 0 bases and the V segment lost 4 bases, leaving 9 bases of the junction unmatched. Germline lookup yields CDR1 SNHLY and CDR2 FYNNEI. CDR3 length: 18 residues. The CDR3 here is CASSALAGGIPSSYEQYF. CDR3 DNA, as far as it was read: TGTGCCAGCAGTGCACTAGCGGGGGGGATCCCCAGCTCCTACGAG.

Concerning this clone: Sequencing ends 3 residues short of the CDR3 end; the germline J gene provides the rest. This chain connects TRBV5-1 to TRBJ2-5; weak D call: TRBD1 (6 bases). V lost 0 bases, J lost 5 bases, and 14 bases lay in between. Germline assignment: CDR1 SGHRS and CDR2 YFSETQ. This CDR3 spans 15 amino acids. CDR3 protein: CASSLGAGVGETQYF. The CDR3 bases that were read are TGCGCCAGCAGCTTGGGGGCAGGGGTTGGCGAGACC.

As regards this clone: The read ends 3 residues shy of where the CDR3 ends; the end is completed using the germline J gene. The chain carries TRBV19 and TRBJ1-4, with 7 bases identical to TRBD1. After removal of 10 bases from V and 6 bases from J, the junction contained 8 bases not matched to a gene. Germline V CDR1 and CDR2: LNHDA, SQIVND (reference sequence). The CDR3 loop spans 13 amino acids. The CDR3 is CATSQGLDEKLFF. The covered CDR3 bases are TGTGCCACCTCACAGGGGCTAGATGAAAAA.

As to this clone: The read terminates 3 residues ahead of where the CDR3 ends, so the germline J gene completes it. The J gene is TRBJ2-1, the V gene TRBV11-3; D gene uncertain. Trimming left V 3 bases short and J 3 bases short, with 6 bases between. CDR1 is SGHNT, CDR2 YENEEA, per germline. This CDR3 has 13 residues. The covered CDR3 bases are TGTGCCAGCAGCTTCCGACACTACAATGAG. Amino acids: CASSFRHYNE. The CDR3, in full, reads CASSFRHYNEQFF.

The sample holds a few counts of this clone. CDR3 protein: CASSEGSGGDPDTQYF. The part of the CDR3 DNA that was read is TGTGCCAGCAGTGAAGGCAGCGGGGGGGATCCAGATACG. The chain carries TRBV6-1 and TRBJ2-3; 10 bases agree with TRBD2. The read terminates 3 residues before the CDR3 end, so the remaining end is supplied by the germline J gene. This CDR3 contains 16 residues. Trimming at V came to 1 base and at J to 4 bases, leaving 5 bases not matched to a gene. From germline, CDR1 is MNHNS and CDR2 SASEGT.

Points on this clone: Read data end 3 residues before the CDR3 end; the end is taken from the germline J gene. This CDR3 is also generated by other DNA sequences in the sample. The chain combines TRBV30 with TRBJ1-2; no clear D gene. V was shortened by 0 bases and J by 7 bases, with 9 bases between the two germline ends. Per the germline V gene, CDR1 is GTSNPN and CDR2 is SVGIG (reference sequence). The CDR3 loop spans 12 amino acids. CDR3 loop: CAWSVSGFGYTF. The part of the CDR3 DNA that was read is TGTGCCTGGAGTGTATCCGGTTTTGGC.

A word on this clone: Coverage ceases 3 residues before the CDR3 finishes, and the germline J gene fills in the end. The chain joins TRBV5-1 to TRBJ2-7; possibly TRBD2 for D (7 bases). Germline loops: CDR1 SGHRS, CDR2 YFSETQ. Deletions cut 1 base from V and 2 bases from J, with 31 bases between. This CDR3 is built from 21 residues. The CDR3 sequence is CASSLPHGAGVSRGSPYEQYF. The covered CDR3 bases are TGCGCCAGCAGCTTGCCCCATGGGGCGGGGGTAAGCAGGGGATCCCCCTACGAG.

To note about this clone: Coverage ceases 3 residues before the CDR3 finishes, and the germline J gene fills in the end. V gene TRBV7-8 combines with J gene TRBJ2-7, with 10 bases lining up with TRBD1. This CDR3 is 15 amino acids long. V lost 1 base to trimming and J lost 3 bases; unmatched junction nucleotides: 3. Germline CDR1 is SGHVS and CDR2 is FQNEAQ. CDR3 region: CASSLGDRGSYEQYF. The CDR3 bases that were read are TGTGCCAGCAGCTTAGGGGACAGGGGAAGCTACGAG. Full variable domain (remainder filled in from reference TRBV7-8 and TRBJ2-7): GAGVSQSPRYKVAKRGQDVALRCDPISGHVSLFWYQQALGQGPEFLTYFQNEAQLDKSGLPSDRFFAERPEGSVSTLKIQRTQQEDSAVYLCASSLGDRGSYEQYFGPGTRLTVT.

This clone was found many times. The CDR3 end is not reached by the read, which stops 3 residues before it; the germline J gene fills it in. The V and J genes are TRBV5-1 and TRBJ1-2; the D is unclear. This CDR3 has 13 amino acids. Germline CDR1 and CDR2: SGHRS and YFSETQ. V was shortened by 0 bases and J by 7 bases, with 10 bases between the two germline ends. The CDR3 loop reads CASSLEGRGGYTF. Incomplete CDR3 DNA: TGCGCCAGCAGCTTGGAGGGCCGGGGTGGC. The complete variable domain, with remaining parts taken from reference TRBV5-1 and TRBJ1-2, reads KAGVTQTPRYLIKTRGQQVTLSCSPISGHRSVSWYQQTPGQGLQFLFEYFSETQRNKGNFPGRFSGRQFSNSRSEMNVSTLELGDSALYLCASSLEGRGGYTFGSGTRLTVV.

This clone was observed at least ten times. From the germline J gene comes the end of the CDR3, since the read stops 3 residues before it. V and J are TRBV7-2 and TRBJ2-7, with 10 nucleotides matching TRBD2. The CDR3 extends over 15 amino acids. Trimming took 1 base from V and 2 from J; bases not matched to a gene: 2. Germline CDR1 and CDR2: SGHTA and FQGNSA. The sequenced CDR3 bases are TGTGCCAGCAGCTTAGGGACTAGCGGCACCTACGAG. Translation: CASSLGTSGTYE. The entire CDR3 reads CASSLGTSGTYEQYF.

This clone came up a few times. The sequenced part of the CDR3 DNA is TGTGCCTGGAAACCGGGACAGGGAATTTCTGGGGCCAACGTC. Amino acid sequence: CAWKPGQGISGANV. The whole CDR3 is CAWKPGQGISGANVLTF. The J gene is TRBJ2-6, the V gene TRBV30; 9 positions match TRBD1. Read coverage stops 3 residues before the CDR3 terminus; the germline J gene supplies the remainder. The V and J ends lost 4 bases and 1 base, in that order; junction bases with no gene match: 8. CDR3 length: 17 amino acids. Germline V gives CDR1 GTSNPN, CDR2 SVGIG (reference sequence).

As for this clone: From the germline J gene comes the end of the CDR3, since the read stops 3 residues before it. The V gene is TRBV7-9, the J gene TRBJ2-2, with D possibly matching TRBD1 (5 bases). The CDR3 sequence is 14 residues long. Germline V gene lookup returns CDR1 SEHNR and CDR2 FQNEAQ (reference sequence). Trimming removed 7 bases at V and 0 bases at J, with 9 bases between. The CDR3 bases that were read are TGTGCCAGCACAAGGGGTTCGAACACCGGGGAG. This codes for CASTRGSNTGE. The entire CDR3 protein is CASTRGSNTGELFF.

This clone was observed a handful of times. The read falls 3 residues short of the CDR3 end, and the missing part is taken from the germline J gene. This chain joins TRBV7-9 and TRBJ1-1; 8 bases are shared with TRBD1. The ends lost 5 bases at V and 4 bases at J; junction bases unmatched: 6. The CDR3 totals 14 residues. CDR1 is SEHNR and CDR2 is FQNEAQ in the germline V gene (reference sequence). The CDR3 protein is CASSHRGQGTEAFF. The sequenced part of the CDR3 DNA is TGTGCCAGCAGCCACCGCGGACAGGGCACTGAA.

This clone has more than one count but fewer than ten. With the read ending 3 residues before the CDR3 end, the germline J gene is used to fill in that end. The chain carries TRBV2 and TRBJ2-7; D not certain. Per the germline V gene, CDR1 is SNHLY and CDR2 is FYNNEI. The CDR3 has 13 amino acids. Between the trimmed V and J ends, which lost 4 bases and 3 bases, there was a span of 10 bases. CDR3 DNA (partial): TGTGCCAGCAGTGTAGGGCAGGACTACGAG. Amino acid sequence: CASSVGQDYE. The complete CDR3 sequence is CASSVGQDYEQYF.

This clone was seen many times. The CDR3 protein is CASSPQTGGHYGYTF. CDR3 DNA (partial): TGTGCCAGCAGCCCCCAGACAGGGGGCCACTATGGC. This chain connects TRBV5-5 to TRBJ1-2; TRBD1 agrees at 10 bases. The read comes to an end 3 residues before the CDR3 does, leaving the germline J gene to fill in the end. CDR3 length equals 15 residues. The trim removed 4 bases at V and 3 bases at J, leaving 6 bases unmatched. In germline, CDR1 is SGHKS, CDR2 YYEKEE (reference sequence).

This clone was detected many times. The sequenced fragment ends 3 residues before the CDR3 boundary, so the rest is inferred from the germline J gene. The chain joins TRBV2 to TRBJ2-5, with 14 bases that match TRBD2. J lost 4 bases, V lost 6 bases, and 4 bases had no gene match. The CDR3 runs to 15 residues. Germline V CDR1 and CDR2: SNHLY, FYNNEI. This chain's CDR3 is CASRTSGGAGETQYF. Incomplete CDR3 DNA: TGTGCCAGCAGGACTAGCGGGGGGGCCGGAGAGACC.

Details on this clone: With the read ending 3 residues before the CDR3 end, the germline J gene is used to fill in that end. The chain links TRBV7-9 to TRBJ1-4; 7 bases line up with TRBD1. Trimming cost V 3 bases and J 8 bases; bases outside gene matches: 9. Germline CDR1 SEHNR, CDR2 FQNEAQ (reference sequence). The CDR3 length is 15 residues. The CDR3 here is CASSFVTGLREKLFF. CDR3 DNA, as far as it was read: TGTGCCAGCAGCTTTGTGACAGGGTTAAGGGAAAAA.

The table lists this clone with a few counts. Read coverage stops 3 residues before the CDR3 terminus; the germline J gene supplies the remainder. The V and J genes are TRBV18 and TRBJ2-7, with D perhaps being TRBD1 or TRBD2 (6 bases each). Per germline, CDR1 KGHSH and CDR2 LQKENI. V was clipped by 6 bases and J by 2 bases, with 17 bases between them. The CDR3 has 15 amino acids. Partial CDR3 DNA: TGTGCCAGCTCCCTAGGACCAGGGGAGGCCTACGAG. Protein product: CASSLGPGEAYE. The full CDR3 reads CASSLGPGEAYEQYF.

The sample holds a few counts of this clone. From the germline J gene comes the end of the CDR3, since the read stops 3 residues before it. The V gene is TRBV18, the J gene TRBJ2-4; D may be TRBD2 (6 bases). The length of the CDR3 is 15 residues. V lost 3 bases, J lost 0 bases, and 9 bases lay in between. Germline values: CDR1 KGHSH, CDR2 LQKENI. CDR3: CASSPGTLAKNIQYF. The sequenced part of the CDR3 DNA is TGTGCCAGCTCACCGGGGACTCTAGCCAAAAACATT.

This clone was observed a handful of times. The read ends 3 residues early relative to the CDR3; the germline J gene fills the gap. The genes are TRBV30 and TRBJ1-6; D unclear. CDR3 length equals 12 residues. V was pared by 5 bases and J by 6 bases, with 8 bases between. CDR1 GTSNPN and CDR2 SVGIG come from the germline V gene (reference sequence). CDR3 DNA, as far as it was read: TGTGCCTGGGCCGCTAGTAATTCACCC. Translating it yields CAWAASNSP. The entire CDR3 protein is CAWAASNSPLHF.

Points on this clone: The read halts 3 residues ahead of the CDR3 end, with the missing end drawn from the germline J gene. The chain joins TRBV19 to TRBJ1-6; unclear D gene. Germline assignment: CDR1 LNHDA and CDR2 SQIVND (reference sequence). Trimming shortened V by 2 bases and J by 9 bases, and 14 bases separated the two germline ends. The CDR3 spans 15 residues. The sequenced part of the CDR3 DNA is TGTGCCAGTAGTATATCGCTCGGGGAGGCTTCACCC. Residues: CASSISLGEASP. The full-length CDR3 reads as CASSISLGEASPLHF.

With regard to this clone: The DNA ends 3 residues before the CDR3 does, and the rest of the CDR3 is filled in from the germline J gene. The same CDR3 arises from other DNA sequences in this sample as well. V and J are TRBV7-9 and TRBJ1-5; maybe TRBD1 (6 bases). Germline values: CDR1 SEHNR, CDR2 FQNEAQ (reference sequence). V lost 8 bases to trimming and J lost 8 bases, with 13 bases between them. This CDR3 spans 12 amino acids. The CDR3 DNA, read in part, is TGTGCCAGCGGGGGAGGGGGGGAGCCC. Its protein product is CASGGGGEP. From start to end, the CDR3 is CASGGGGEPQHF.

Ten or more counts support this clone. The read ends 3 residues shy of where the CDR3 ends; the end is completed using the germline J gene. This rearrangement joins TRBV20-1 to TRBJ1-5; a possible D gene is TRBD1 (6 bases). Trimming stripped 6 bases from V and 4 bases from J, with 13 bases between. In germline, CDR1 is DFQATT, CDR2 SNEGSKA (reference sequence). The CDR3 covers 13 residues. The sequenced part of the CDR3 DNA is TGCAGTGCCGAACAGGGTACTAATCAGCCC. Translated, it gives CSAEQGTNQP. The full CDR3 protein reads CSAEQGTNQPQHF.

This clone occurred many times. CDR3 in amino acids: CASSHQPGRNSPLHF. Incomplete CDR3 DNA: TGCGCCAGCAGCCACCAACCCGGCAGGAATTCACCC. This chain connects TRBV4-1 to TRBJ1-6; D is undetermined. Coverage ceases 3 residues before the CDR3 finishes, and the germline J gene fills in the end. Germline loops: CDR1 MGHRA, CDR2 YSYEKL. The CDR3 spans 15 residues. Trimming removed 3 bases at V and 7 bases at J, with 13 bases between.

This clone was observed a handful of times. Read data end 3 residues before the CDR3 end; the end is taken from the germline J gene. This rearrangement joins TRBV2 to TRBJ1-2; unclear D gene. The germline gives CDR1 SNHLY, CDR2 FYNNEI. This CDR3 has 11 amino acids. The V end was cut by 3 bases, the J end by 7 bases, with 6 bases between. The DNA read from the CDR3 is TGTGCCAGCAGTGATCCATTTGGC. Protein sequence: CASSDPFG. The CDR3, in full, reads CASSDPFGYTF.

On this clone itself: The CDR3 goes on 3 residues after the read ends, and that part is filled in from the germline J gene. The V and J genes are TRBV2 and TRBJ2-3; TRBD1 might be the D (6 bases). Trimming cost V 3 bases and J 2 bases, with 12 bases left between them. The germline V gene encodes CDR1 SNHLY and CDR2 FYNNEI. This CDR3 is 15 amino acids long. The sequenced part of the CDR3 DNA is TGTGCCAGCAGTGATCAGGGGCTACACACAGATACG. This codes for CASSDQGLHTDT. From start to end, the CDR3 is CASSDQGLHTDTQYF. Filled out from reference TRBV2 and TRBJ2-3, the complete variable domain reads EPEVTQTPSHQVTQMGQEVILRCVPISNHLYFYWYRQILGQKVEFLVSFYNNEISEKSEIFDDQFSVERPDGSNFTLKIRSTKLEDSAMYFCASSDQGLHTDTQYFGPGTRLTVL.